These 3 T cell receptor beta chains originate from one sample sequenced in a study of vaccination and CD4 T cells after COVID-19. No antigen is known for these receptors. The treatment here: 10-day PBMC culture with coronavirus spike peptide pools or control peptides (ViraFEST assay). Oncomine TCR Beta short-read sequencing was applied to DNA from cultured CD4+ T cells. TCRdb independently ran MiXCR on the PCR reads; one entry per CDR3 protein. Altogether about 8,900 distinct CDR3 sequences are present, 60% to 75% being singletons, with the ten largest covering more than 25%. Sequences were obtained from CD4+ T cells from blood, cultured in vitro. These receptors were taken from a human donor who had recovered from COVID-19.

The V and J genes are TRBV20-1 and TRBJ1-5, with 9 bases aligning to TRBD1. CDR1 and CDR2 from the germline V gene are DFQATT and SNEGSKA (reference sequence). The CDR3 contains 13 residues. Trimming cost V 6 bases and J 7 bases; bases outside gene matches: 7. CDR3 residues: CSAHTGGRQPQHF. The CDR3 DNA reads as TGCAGTGCGCACACAGGGGGCAGGCAGCCCCAGCATTTT.

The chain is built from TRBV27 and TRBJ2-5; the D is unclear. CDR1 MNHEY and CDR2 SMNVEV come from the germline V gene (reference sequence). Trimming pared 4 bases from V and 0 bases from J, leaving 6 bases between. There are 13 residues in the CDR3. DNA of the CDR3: TGTGCCAGCAGTTCTGCATACCAAGAGACCCAGTACTTC. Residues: CASSSAYQETQYF.

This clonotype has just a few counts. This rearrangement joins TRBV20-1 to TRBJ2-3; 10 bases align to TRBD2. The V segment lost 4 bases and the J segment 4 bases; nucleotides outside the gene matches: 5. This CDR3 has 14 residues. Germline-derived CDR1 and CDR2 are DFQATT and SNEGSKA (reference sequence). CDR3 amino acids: CSAISAGGSDTQYF. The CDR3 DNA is TGCAGTGCTATCTCAGCGGGAGGGTCAGATACGCAGTATTTT.